These 12 T cell receptor beta chains came from one sample sequenced in a study of T cell responses to AZD1222 COVID-19 vaccine. Measured with immunoSEQ multiplex PCR; TCRdb has only the in-frame clones, and not every one. This sample has 150,000 to 200,000 clones, with around 93% found just once. The sample here was peripheral blood, taken 28 days after the second dose of the MenACWY control vaccine. Receptors were obtained from an adult who received the MenACWY meningococcal vaccine as a control.

V gene TRBV30 combines with J gene TRBJ1-2; D call uncertain. CDR3 length: 11 residues. The germline V gene has CDR1 GTSNPN and CDR2 SVGIG (reference sequence). V was cut by 1 base and J by 4 bases, with 4 bases left in between. The CDR3 spells CAWSARYGYTF. In DNA, the CDR3 is TGTGCCTGGAGTGCCCGCTATGGCTACACCTTC.

V is TRBV2 and J is TRBJ1-1; D unclear. There are 14 residues in the CDR3. Germline CDR1 SNHLY, CDR2 FYNNEI. Trimming cost V 3 bases and J 1 base, with 9 bases left between them. The CDR3 DNA reads TGTGCCAGCAGTGATAGACATTCGAACACTGAAGCTTTCTTT. Protein sequence: CASSDRHSNTEAFF.

The chain combines TRBV3-1 (or the pseudogene TRBV3-2) with TRBJ1-4; D is undetermined. Trimming cost V 4 bases and J 2 bases, with 11 bases left between them. The CDR3 spans 15 residues. Germline V gene lookup returns CDR1 LGHDT and CDR2 YNNKEL (reference sequence). In DNA, the CDR3 is TGTGCCAGCAGCCCCATCGTCAGCACTAATGAAAAACTGTTTTTT. This sequence encodes CASSPIVSTNEKLFF.

The chain recombines TRBV7-2 with TRBJ2-5, with a weak D call TRBD1 (6 bases). V was shortened by 5 bases and J by 1 base, with 17 bases between the two germline ends. Germline V lookup: CDR1 SGHTA, CDR2 FQGNSA. The CDR3 covers 16 residues. For the CDR3, the DNA is TGTGCCAGCAGCCCCTACTCAGGGGCGGTCCAAGAGACCCAGTACTTC. It encodes CASSPYSGAVQETQYF.

In this sample, this clone turned up once. The chain employs TRBV20-1 and TRBJ2-3, with D possibly matching TRBD2 (6 bases). The CDR3 is made up of 11 amino acids. Trimming cost V 5 bases and J 5 bases, with 8 bases left between them. Germline lookup yields CDR1 DFQATT and CDR2 SNEGSKA (reference sequence). CDR3 DNA sequence: TGCAGTGCTCGGGGGATAGATACGCAGTATTTT. The encoded protein is CSARGIDTQYF.

The chain joins TRBV7-8 to TRBJ1-1, with a possible D match to TRBD1 (5 bases). V lost 5 bases, J lost 5 bases, and 12 bases lay in between. Germline CDR1 is SGHVS and CDR2 is FQNEAQ. The CDR3 is 13 residues long. CDR3 residues: CASSGDAATEAFF. In DNA form, the CDR3 reads TGTGCCAGCAGCGGGGACGCCGCGACTGAAGCTTTCTTT.

This clone was seen just once. The gene calls are TRBV3-1 (or the pseudogene TRBV3-2) and TRBJ1-5; a possible D gene is TRBD1 (6 bases). The CDR3 sequence is 13 residues long. Trimming took 5 bases from V and 3 from J, leaving 8 bases between them. Germline assignment: CDR1 LGHDT and CDR2 YNNKEL (reference sequence). The CDR3 loop is CASSRDNNQPQHF. For the CDR3, the DNA is TGTGCCAGCAGCAGGGACAACAATCAGCCCCAGCATTTT.

The chain carries TRBV7-9 and TRBJ2-6; unclear D gene. Germline V CDR1 and CDR2: SEHNR, FQNEAQ (reference sequence). The CDR3 runs to 12 residues. V dropped 4 bases and J dropped 2 bases, with 0 bases sitting between them. The CDR3 here is CASSSGANVLTF. The DNA of the CDR3 is TGTGCCAGCAGCTCTGGGGCCAACGTCCTGACTTTC.

This chain joins TRBV28 and TRBJ1-5; D unclear. Deletions cut 6 bases from V and 6 bases from J, with 12 bases between. This CDR3 spans 13 amino acids. Germline V gene data show CDR1 as MDHEN and CDR2 as SYDVKM. CDR3 in DNA: TGTGCCAGCAGGAGAATACAAGTTCAGCCCCAGCATTTT. Amino acids: CASRRIQVQPQHF.

V gene TRBV18 combines with J gene TRBJ2-5; the D gene is possibly TRBD1 (6 bases). The CDR3 consists of 15 residues. V dropped 1 base and J dropped 4 bases, with 13 bases sitting between them. From germline, CDR1 is KGHSH and CDR2 LQKENI. In DNA form, the CDR3 reads TGTGCCAGCTCACCACGTGGGGGCGGAGGAGAGACCCAGTACTTC. It codes for CASSPRGGGGETQYF.

This sequence joins TRBV18 and TRBJ2-5; TRBD2 matches 8 bases. Germline V gene sequence: CDR1 KGHSH, CDR2 LQKENI. Trimming cost V 3 bases and J 5 bases; bases outside gene matches: 8. The CDR3 has 15 amino acids. This CDR3 is CASSPYTSGRETQYF. The CDR3 DNA follows: TGTGCCAGCTCACCCTACACTAGCGGCCGGGAGACCCAGTACTTC.

This clone came up once. This chain uses TRBV11-3 with TRBJ2-1, with 10 bases identical to TRBD2. J lost 5 bases, V lost 8 bases, and 12 bases had no gene match. This CDR3 is 16 amino acids long. CDR1 is SGHNT, CDR2 YENEEA, per germline. The CDR3, as DNA: TGTGCCAGCGCGCCGGGCGCTAGCGGGGGAAACAATGAGCAGTTCTTC. It is translated as CASAPGASGGNNEQFF.